This is a list of T cell receptor beta chains from one sample in a study of shared clonotypes between healthy human individuals. Measured with immunoSEQ multiplex PCR; TCRdb has only the in-frame clones, and not every one. The table records 2 million to 2.5 million clones, 85% to 95% of them present only once. Material for sequencing was naive CD4+ T cells from PBMCs. All receptors derive from a man aged 18 to 29 in good health. Some clones in this sample may be carry-over from other donors' samples. Each CDR3 is given with its conserved first and last residue. D genes are given only for firm matches. Rows may omit the clone size; those that give it use once, few, many or a size class.

- - TRBJ2-6 TRBV9 TGTGCCAGCAGCGTAGCTCCCCGGGCCCTCTCTGGGGCCAACGTCCTGACTTTC CASSVAPRALSGANVLTF
- - TRBJ2-7 TRBV5-1 TGCGCCAGCAGCCGGACAGGTGGGGACCTAGCGGGCGAGCAGTACTTC CASSRTGGDLAGEQYF
- - TRBJ1-3 TRBV28 TGTGCCAGCAGTCCCCCCCTGGGCCAGGGGCTGAACACCATATATTTT CASSPPLGQGLNTIYF
- - TRBJ2-7 TRBV2 TGTGCCAGCAGACAGGGAGATGGGGAGCAGTACTTC CASRQGDGEQYF
- - TRBJ2-6 TRBV9 TGTGCCAGCAGCGTAGGGCAGTTACGCTCTGGGGCCAACGTCCTGACTTTC CASSVGQLRSGANVLTF
- TRBD1 TRBJ2-1 TRBV6-5 TGTGCCAGCAGTACAACAGGGGGCGCTTACAATGAGCAGTTCTTC CASSTTGGAYNEQFF
- - TRBJ2-7 TRBV28 TGTGCCAGCACCTGGCGGGCTATTTTCCCCCCCTACGAGCAGTACTTC CASTWRAIFPPYEQYF
- TRBD2 TRBJ2-4 TRBV27 TGTGCCAGCGGCTCACTAGCGGGACTAGCCAAAAACATTCAGTACTTC CASGSLAGLAKNIQYF
- - TRBJ2-1 TRBV30 TGTGCCTGGAGCCACCTCTACAGGGTTAATGAGCAGTTCTTC CAWSHLYRVNEQFF
- - TRBJ1-2 TRBV27 TGTGCCAGCAGTAATAGGACTGGCAGGGCTTATGGCTACACCTTC CASSNRTGRAYGYTF
- - TRBJ1-5 TRBV28 TGTGCCCATAGGGCTGACAATCAGCCCCAGCATTTT CAHRADNQPQHF
- TRBD2 TRBJ2-1 TRBV20-1 TGCAGTGCTACCATAGGACTAGGCCAGTTCTTC CSATIGLGQFF
- - TRBJ1-5 TRBV6-1 TGTGCCAGCAGTGAGGGGGAGCGGGGGGTAGGGCAGCCCCAGCATTTT CASSEGERGVGQPQHF
- TRBD2 TRBJ2-1 TRBV14 TGTGCCAGCAGCCAAGCACCCTTGAGCGGGAGTCAGTTCTTC CASSQAPLSGSQFF
- - TRBJ1-1 TRBV19 TGTGCCAGTAGGGCTGGGGGATCGAACACTGAAGCTTTCTTT CASRAGGSNTEAFF
- TRBD1 TRBJ2-1 TRBV7-9 TGTGCCAGCAGCCCCTGGACAGGGGGCTCCCTGGGGCAGTTCTTC CASSPWTGGSLGQFF
once - TRBJ1-1 TRBV15 TGTGCCACCAGCAGAGAGACTCTGAGCACTGAAGCTTTCTTT CATSRETLSTEAFF
- - TRBJ2-1 TRBV11-1 TGTGCCAGCAGCCCACGACTAGGTTGGTCCGCTGAGCAGTTCTTC CASSPRLGWSAEQFF
- - TRBJ2-3 TRBV10-3 TGTGCCAGCGGAAGTTTTGGTGGGACAGATACGCAGTATTTT CASGSFGGTDTQYF
- - TRBJ1-1 TRBV29-1 TGCAGCGTTGTCTCGTCGAACACTGAAGCTTTCTTT CSVVSSNTEAFF
- - TRBJ2-7 TRBV5-6 TGTGCCAGCAGCTTGGACCTCCGGGGCCACGAGCAGTACTTC CASSLDLRGHEQYF
- - TRBJ2-1 TRBV9 TGTGCCAGCTCTCGGCAGGGCTCCTACAATGAGCAGTTCTTC CASSRQGSYNEQFF
- - TRBJ2-7 TRBV11-2 TGTGCCAGCAGCTTAGATTTCCCTCTGTACTTC CASSLDFPLYF
- - TRBJ2-3 TRBV28 TGTGCCAGCCTCGGACCCAGACAGGCCCCAGATACGCAGTATTTT CASLGPRQAPDTQYF
- - TRBJ2-7 TRBV5-6 TGTGCCAGCGGCTACTTGGGAGGTAGCTCCTACGAGCAGTACTTC CASGYLGGSSYEQYF
- - TRBJ2-3 TRBV5-8 TGTGCCAGCAGCTTGGTCGACGGCAATACGCAGTATTTT CASSLVDGNTQYF
- - TRBJ2-7 TRBV20-1 TGCAGTGCTCCCGACCGTAACGAGCAGTACTTC CSAPDRNEQYF
- TRBD1 TRBJ2-7 TRBV6-1 TGTGCCAGCAGTGAAATTGGGACAGGGGGCTACGAGCAGTACTTC CASSEIGTGGYEQYF
- - TRBJ2-1 TRBV7-9 TGTGCCAGCAGCTTGGGACGGGAGCGGTACAATGAGCAGTTCTTC CASSLGRERYNEQFF
- - TRBJ1-2 TRBV2 TGTGCCAGCGACACAGGGAGCGGCTATGGCTACACCTTC CASDTGSGYGYTF
- - TRBJ2-3 TRBV28 TGTGCCAGCAGTTTTGGTGGGACTAGCACAGATACGCAGTATTTT CASSFGGTSTDTQYF
- TRBD2 TRBJ2-5 TRBV2 TGTGCCAGCAGGTGGGGTACTAGCGGGATCCAAGAGACCCAGTACTTC CASRWGTSGIQETQYF
- - TRBJ1-1 TRBV6-6 TGTGCCAGCAGTAAAGGAGAAATGAACACTGAAGCTTTCTTT CASSKGEMNTEAFF
- TRBD2 TRBJ2-1 TRBV28 TGTGCCAGCAGTTTATTGTCAGGGTGGCTAGCGGGGGGAACTAATGAGCAGTTCTTC CASSLLSGWLAGGTNEQFF
few - TRBJ1-2 TRBV18 TGTGCCAGCTCTCCCGATATAGGGGGCTACACCTTC CASSPDIGGYTF
- - TRBJ1-4 TRBV19 TGTGCCAGTAGTACTTTCCGAATCACAGGTACTACTAATGAAAAACTGTTTTTT CASSTFRITGTTNEKLFF
- - TRBJ2-7 TRBV11-2 TGTGCCAGCAGCCTCCTCTGGGGGATCTTATCCGAGCAGTACTTC CASSLLWGILSEQYF
- - TRBJ2-7 TRBV21-1 TGTGCCAGCAGCAAAAGGGCGTTCACCTACGAGCAGTACTTC CASSKRAFTYEQYF
- - TRBJ1-2 TRBV2 TGTGCCAGCAGTGTAGGCCCTGACGAGAGCTATGGCTACACCTTC CASSVGPDESYGYTF
- TRBD2 TRBJ2-2 TRBV27 TGTGCCAGCAGTTTATCTAGCGGGAGGCCAGGGGCCGGGGAGCTGTTTTTT CASSLSSGRPGAGELFF
- - TRBJ1-5 TRBV6-6 TGTGCCAGCGTGGCCGAACAGGCCCCGAATCAGCCCCAGCATTTT CASVAEQAPNQPQHF
- - TRBJ2-7 TRBV15 TGTGCCACCAGCAACCTTGGCAGGGAGCAGTACTTC CATSNLGREQYF
- - TRBJ2-5 TRBV11-3 TGTGCCAGCAGCTTATCCGGAGCAGGGTCCGGTTATGGCGAGACCCAGTACTTC CASSLSGAGSGYGETQYF
- TRBD2 TRBJ2-7 TRBV5-1 TGCGCCAGCCGGAGGACTAGCGGGTACTCCTACGAGCAGTACTTC CASRRTSGYSYEQYF
- - TRBJ1-2 TRBV6-5 TGTGCCAGCAGTCACCAGACCCGAGGGGACTATGGCTACACCTTC CASSHQTRGDYGYTF
once - TRBJ2-1 TRBV5-1 TGCGCCAGCAGCTTGGGTGGGGCGGACAATGAGCAGTTCTTC CASSLGGADNEQFF
- TRBD2 TRBJ2-2 TRBV29-1 TGCAGCGTTGGAGCTAGCGGGAAATTGACCGGGGAGCTGTTTTTT CSVGASGKLTGELFF
- TRBD1 TRBJ2-7 TRBV5-4 TGTGCCAGCAGCCACTCAACAGGGGCCGAGCAGTACTTC CASSHSTGAEQYF
- - TRBJ1-5 TRBV5-6 TGTGCCAGCAGCTACAGGAGCCTTAGCAATCAGCCCCAGCATTTT CASSYRSLSNQPQHF
- TRBD2 TRBJ2-7 TRBV29-1 TGCAGCGTTGCATCGCTAGCGGGAGGCAGCTACGAGCAGTACTTC CSVASLAGGSYEQYF
- TRBD2 TRBJ2-1 TRBV29-1 TGCAGCTCTTCGGGAGGTGCGGGAGCCTACAATGAGCAGTTCTTC CSSSGGAGAYNEQFF
- - TRBJ1-5 TRBV2 TGTGCCAGCAGTGGAGACGGTAGCAATCAGCCCCAGCATTTT CASSGDGSNQPQHF